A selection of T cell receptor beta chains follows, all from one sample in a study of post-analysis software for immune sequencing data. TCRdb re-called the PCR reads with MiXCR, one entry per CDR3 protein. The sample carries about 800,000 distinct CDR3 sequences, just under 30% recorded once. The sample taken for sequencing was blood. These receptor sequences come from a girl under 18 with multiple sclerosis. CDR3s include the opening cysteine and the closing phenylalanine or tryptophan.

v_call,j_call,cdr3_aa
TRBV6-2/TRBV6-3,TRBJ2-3,CASSYPPGQRGDTQYF
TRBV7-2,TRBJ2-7,CASSQPDSLRGEQYF
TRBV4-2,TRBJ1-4,CASSQGARTRDEKLFF
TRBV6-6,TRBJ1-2,CASSYSAANYGYTF
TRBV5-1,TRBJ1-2,CASRTGTDYGYTF
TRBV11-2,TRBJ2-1,CASGLTGEQFF
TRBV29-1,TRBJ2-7,CSALGTAHYEQYF
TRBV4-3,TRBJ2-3,CASSPVADPYTDTQYF
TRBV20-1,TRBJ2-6,CSATGQGVTGANVLTF
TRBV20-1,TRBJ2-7,CSAERQGGYEQYF
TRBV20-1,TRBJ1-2,CSANILGDAGYTF
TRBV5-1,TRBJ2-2,CASSSDAGTNTGELFF
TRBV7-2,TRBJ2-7,CASSSLGASTQRSYEQYF
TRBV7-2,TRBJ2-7,CASSAQGGSSYEQYF
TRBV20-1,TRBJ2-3,CSAISSVGTDTQYF
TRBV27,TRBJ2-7,CASNRGREQYF
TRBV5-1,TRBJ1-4,CASSVSFDEKLFF
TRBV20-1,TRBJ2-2,CSAPLATGELFF
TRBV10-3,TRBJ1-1,CAISGAAEAFF
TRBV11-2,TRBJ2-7,CASSSRLAGAYEQYF
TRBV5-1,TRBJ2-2,CASSHRTSGTNTGELFF
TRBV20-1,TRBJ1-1,CSAISTGGMNTEAFF
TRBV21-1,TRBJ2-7,CASTAIGGPLFYEQYF
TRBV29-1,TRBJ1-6,CSVQAGGNSPLHF
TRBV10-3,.,CVIGSGWLAETQYF
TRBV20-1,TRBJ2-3,CSVRQGARTDTQYF
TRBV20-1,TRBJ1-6,CSARDEGRGNSPLHF
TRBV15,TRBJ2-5,CATSRALKTQYF
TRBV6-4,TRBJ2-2,CASSGQGGTGELFF
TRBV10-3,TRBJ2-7,CAIREREGSYEQYF
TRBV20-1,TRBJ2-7,CSAQPGTGVLGAGLEQYF
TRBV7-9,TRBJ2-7,CACSSSGSPLYEQYF
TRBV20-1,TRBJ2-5,CSARGQIQETQYF
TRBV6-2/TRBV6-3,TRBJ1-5,CASSSKQYNQPQHF
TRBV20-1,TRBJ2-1,CSARDRRRFTSGRSYNEQFF
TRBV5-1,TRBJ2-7,CASSLYGRDAYEQYF
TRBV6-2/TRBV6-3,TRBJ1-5,CASRAVGGRRGNQPQHF
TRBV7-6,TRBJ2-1,CASSFSRASSYNEQFF
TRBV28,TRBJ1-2,CASSFGKNYGYTF